The subject of this entry is one T cell receptor (beta chain). The study recruited people aged about 18 to 90 years across approximately 25 US areas. Within 2 weeks before study entry, exposed participants met a COVID-19 case. These data originate in a study of blood T cell repertoires in COVID-19. Study in general: The United States, Italy and Spain supplied acute and convalescent COVID-19 samples. PBMCs, B-cell-depleted T cells, or T cells provided the cDNA or gDNA that made up the material.

CDR3 length: 12 amino acids. Trimming stripped 0 bases from V and 13 bases from J, with 11 bases between. From germline, CDR1 is SGDLS and CDR2 YYNGEE. Repertoires were generated with immunoSEQ multiplex PCR, while TCRdb's copy carries only in-frame clones and drops some. The data contain about 310,000 clones, around 85% of them singletons. This receptor was obtained from a woman between 25 and 40 years old who had been exposed to COVID-19. The gene calls are TRBV9 and TRBJ2-1; maybe TRBD2 (6 bases). Sequencing was done on a sample of PBMCs or T cells enriched from blood (not recorded which). The CDR3 DNA sequence: TGTGCCAGCAGCGTAGCGCCTAGCGAACAGTTCTTC. This translates into CASSVAPSEQFF.